This TCR beta chain was observed in a study of T-cell reconstitution after alpha-beta-depleted transplantation in children. This clonotype was detected a few times. Using unique molecular identifiers, the investigators prepared the TCRbeta library. Via MiXCR, TCRdb re-called the PCR reads, giving one row per CDR3 protein. The sample has hundreds of thousands of distinct CDR3 sequences, about 9.5% seen once. The V end lost 7 bases, the J end lost 5 bases, and 14 bases lay between the germline ends. The germline V gene has CDR1 SQVTM and CDR2 ANQGSEA. The length of the CDR3 is 13 residues. Sequencing used PBMCs from the stem cell graft donor, obtained from the stem cell graft. The genes are TRBV29-1 and TRBJ1-4; D is possibly TRBD1 (6 bases). The TCR sequence derives from a human donor who donated a stem cell graft to a child with acute lymphoblastic leukemia. The CDR3 loop reads CSAGGSPNEKLFF. CDR3 bases: TGCAGCGCTGGGGGCAGCCCGAATGAAAAACTGTTTTTT.